This T cell receptor (beta chain) was sequenced during a study of T cell responses to AZD1222 COVID-19 vaccine. Study-level background: Second-dose groups at about 4 or about 12 weeks were pooled. Study-wide findings and caveats: Spike-spanning, vaccine-associated CD4 TCRs were dominant at 160-218 and 743-854.

In the case of this clone: What it recognizes is unknown.

V lost 4 bases, J lost 0 bases, and 13 bases lay in between. The CDR3 runs 16 residues. The germline V gene encodes CDR1 KGHDR and CDR2 SFDVKD. Generated by immunoSEQ multiplex PCR, the TCRdb table keeps only in-frame clones and is missing some. The sample shows over 85,000 clones, about 88% of them seen only once. This sequence joins TRBV24-1 and TRBJ2-3; TRBD1 is a possible D gene (6 bases). The specimen was peripheral blood, collected on day 0 of AZD1222 vaccination. The receptor was derived from an adult in good health. The CDR3 reads CATSESGTRSTDTQYF. CDR3 in DNA: TGTGCCACCAGTGAGTCCGGGACAAGAAGCACAGATACGCAGTATTTT.